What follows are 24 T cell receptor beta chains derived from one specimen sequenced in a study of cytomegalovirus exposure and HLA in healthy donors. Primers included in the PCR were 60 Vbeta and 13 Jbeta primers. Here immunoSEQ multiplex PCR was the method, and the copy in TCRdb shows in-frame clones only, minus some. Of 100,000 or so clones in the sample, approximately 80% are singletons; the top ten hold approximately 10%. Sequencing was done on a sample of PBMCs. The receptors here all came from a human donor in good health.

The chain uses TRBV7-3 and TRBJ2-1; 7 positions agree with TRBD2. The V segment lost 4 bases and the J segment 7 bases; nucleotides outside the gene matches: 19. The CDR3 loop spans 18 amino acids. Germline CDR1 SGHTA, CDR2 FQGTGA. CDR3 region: CASSYDAELVPAGNEQFF. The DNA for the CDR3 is TGTGCCAGCAGCTACGACGCAGAACTAGTTCCAGCGGGGAATGAGCAGTTCTTC.

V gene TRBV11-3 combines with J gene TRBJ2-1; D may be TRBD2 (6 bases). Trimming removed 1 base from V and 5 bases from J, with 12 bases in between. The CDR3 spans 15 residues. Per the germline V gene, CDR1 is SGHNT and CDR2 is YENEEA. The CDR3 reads CASSLGLALDNEQFF. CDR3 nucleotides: TGTGCCAGCAGCTTAGGGCTAGCGCTAGACAATGAGCAGTTCTTC.

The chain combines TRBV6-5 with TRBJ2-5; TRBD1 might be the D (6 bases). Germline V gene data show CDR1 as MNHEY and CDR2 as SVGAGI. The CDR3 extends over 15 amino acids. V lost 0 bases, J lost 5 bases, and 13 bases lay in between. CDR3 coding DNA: TGTGCCAGCAGTTACTCGAGTGGGACATCGGAGACCCAGTACTTC. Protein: CASSYSSGTSETQYF.

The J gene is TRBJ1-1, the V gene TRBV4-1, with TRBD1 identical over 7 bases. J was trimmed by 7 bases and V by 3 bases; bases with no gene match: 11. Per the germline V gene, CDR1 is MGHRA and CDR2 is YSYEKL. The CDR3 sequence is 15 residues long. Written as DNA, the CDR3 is TGCGCCAGCAGCCACCCCGGGACAGTTAAACTTGAAGCTTTCTTT. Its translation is CASSHPGTVKLEAFF.

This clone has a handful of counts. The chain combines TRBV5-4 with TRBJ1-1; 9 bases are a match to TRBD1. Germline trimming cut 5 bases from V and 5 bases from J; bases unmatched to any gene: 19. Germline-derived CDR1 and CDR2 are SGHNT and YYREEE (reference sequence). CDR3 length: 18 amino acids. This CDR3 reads CASSYGTGMQSRDTEAFF. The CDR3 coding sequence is TGTGCCAGCAGTTACGGGACAGGGATGCAGTCCAGAGATACTGAAGCTTTCTTT.

The CDR3 here is CASGLDSLAGYTF. As DNA, the CDR3 is TGTGCTAGTGGTTTGGACAGCCTCGCTGGCTACACCTTC. This chain links TRBV12-5 with TRBJ1-2, with D unclear. Germline V gene data show CDR1 as LGHNT and CDR2 as FRNRAP. V was clipped by 1 base and J by 7 bases, with 10 bases between them. The CDR3 is 13 amino acids.

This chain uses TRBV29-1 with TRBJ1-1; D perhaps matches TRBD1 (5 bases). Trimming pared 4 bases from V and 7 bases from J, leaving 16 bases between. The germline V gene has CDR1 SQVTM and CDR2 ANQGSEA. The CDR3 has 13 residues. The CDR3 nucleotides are TGCAGCGTTGGGTCAGGGATCATTGGTGAAGCTTTCTTT. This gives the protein CSVGSGIIGEAFF. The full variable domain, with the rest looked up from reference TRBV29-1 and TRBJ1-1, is SAVISQKPSRDICQRGTSLTIQCQVDSQVTMMFWYRQQPGQSLTLIATANQGSEATYESGFVIDKFPISRPNLTFSTLTVSNMSPEDSSIYLCSVGSGIIGEAFFGQGTRLTVV.

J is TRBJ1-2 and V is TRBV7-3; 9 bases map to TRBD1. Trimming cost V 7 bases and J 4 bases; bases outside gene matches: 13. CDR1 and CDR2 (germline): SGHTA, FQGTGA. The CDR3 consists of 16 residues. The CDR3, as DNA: TGTGCCAGCACCTCCTCCGGGACAGGGACCTCCTATGGCTACACCTTC. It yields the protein CASTSSGTGTSYGYTF.

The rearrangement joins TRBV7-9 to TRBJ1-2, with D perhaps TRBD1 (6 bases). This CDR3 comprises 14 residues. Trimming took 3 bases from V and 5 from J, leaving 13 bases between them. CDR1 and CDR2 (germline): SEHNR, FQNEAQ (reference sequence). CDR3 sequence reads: CASSFSGELYGYTF. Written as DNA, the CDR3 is TGTGCCAGCAGCTTTTCAGGGGAATTATATGGCTACACCTTC.

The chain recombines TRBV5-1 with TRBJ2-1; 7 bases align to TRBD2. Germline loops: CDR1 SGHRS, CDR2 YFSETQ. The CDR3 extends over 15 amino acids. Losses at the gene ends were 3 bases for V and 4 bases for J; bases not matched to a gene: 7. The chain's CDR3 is CASSSERGLYNEQFF. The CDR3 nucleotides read TGCGCCAGCAGCTCAGAGCGGGGTTTGTACAATGAGCAGTTCTTC. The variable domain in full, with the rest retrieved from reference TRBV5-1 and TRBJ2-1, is KAGVTQTPRYLIKTRGQQVTLSCSPISGHRSVSWYQQTPGQGLQFLFEYFSETQRNKGNFPGRFSGRQFSNSRSEMNVSTLELGDSALYLCASSSERGLYNEQFFGPGTRLTVL.

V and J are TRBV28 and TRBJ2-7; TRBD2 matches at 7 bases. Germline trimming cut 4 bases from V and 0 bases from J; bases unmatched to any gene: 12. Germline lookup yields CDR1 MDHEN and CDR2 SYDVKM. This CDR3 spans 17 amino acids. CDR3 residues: CASSSSGYTSSSYEQYF. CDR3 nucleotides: TGTGCCAGCAGTTCTAGCGGCTATACCTCGAGCTCCTACGAGCAGTACTTC.

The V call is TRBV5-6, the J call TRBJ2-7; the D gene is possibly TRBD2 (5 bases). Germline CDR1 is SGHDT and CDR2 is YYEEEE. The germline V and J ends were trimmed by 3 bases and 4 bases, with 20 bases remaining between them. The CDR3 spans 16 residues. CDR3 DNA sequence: TGTGCCAGCAGCTCGTTGGAGACGGGAACTAGGTACGAGCAGTACTTC. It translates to CASSSLETGTRYEQYF.

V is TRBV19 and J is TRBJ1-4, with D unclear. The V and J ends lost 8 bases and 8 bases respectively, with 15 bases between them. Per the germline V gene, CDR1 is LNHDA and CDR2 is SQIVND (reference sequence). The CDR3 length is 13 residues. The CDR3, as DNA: TGTGCCAGTGAAACGCGGGAACGCGAAAAACTGTTTTTT. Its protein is CASETREREKLFF.

CDR3 nucleotide sequence: TGTGCCAGTAGTATAGAGCAGGGGCTCAATCAGCCCCAGCATTTT. It encodes CASSIEQGLNQPQHF. The chain has TRBV19 and TRBJ1-5; tentatively, D is TRBD1 (6 bases). This CDR3 contains 15 residues. Germline V gene data show CDR1 as LNHDA and CDR2 as SQIVND (reference sequence). Trimming removed 0 bases at V and 3 bases at J, with 9 bases between.

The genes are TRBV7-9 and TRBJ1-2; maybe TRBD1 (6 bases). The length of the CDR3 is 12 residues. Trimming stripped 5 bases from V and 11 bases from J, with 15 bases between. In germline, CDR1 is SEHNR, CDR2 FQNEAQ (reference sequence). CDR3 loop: CASSTSLGQYTF. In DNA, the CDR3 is TGTGCCAGCAGCACCAGCCTCGGACAGTACACCTTC.

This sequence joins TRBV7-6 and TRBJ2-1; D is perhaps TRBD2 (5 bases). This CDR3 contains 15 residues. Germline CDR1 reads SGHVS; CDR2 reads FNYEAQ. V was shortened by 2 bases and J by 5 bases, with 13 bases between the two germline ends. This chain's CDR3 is CASSLLGGRNNEQFF. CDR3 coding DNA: TGTGCCAGCAGCTTACTAGGAGGCCGGAACAATGAGCAGTTCTTC.

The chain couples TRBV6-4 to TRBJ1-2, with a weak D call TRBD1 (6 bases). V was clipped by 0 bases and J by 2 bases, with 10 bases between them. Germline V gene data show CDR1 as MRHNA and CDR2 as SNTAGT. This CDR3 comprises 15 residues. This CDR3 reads CASSDSAGGNYGYTF. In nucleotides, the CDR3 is TGTGCCAGCAGTGACTCAGCGGGGGGCAACTATGGCTACACCTTC.

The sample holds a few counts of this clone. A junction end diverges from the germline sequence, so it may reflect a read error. CDR3: CASSLGRGTSTNEKLFF. CDR3 sequence (DNA): TGTGCTAGCAGCTTAGGTCGCGGGACCTCAACTAATGAAAAACTGTTTTTT. The V and J genes are TRBV7-7 and TRBJ1-4, with D perhaps matching TRBD1 (5 bases). Germline lookup yields CDR1 SSHAT and CDR2 FNYEAQ (reference sequence). This CDR3 has 17 amino acids. The entire variable domain, with the rest obtained from reference TRBV7-7 and TRBJ1-4, is as follows: GAGVSQSPRYKVTKRGQDVTLRCDPISSHATLYWYQQALGQGPEFLTYFNYEAQPDKSGLPSDRFSAERPEGSISTLTIQRTEQRDSAMYRCASSLGRGTSTNEKLFFGSGTQLSVL.

The CDR3 DNA sequence: TGTGCCAGCAGTTTTAGTTTTCGAGGCCTCTACACTGAAGCTTTCTTT. This codes for CASSFSFRGLYTEAFF. The chain recombines TRBV27 with TRBJ1-1, with D unclear. Germline lookup yields CDR1 MNHEY and CDR2 SMNVEV (reference sequence). This CDR3 is built from 16 residues. Trimming pared 3 bases from V and 3 bases from J, leaving 17 bases between.

CDR3 bases: TGTGCAAGTCGCTTAGTATCCAGAAGACCGGGGGGAAACACCATATATTTT. This encodes CASRLVSRRPGGNTIYF. V usage is TRBV12-2 and J usage is TRBJ1-3. TRBV12-2 is a pseudogene. The CDR3 runs 17 residues.

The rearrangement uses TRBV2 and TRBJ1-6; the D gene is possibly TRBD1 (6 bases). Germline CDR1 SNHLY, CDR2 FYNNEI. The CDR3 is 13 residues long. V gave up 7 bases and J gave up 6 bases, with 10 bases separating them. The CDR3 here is CASITGINSPLHF. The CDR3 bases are TGTGCCAGCATTACAGGGATTAATTCACCCCTCCACTTT.

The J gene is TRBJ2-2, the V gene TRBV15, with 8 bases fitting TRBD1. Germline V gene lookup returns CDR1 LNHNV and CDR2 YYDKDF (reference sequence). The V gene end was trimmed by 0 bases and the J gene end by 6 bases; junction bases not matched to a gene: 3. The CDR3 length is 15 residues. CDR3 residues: CATSRDRTGSGELFF. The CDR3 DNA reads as TGTGCCACCAGCAGAGATAGGACAGGGTCCGGGGAGCTGTTTTTT.

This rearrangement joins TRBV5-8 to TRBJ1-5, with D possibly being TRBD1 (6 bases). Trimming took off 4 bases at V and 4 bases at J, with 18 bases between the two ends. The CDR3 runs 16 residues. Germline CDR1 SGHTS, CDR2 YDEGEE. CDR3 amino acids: CASSQPQGTLNQPQHF. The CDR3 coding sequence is TGTGCCAGCAGCCAACCACAGGGCACGTTGAATCAGCCCCAGCATTTT.

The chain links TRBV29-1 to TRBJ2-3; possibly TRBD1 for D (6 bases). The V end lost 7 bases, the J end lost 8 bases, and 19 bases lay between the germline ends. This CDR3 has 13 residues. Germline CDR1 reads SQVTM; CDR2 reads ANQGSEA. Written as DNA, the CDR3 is TGCAGCGCAGACTGGTCGACAGGACTTACGCAGTATTTT. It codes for CSADWSTGLTQYF.